This is a list of T cell receptor beta chains from one sample in a study of T cell changes during pregnancy in multiple sclerosis. The table came from immunoSEQ multiplex PCR; TCRdb's copy has only in-frame clones and leaves some out. Of about 49,000 clones listed, around 94% were seen once; the top ten hold around 5.9%. The starting material was CD8+ T cells from peripheral blood mononuclear cells, obtained before pregnancy. Every receptor here comes from a female donor with multiple sclerosis, enrolled in a pregnancy study. Each CDR3 is given with its conserved first and last residue. A D gene is named only where the DNA matches it firmly. The size field is filled for only some rows; it gives once, few, many or a size class.

size: NA
V: TRBV13
D: TRBD2
J: TRBJ2-3
CDR3: CASSPSGEAQYF
DNA: TGTGCCAGCAGCCCCAGCGGGGAGGCGCAGTATTTT

size: NA
V: TRBV9
D: NA
J: TRBJ2-1
CDR3: CASSGASSYNEQFF
DNA: TGTGCCAGCAGCGGGGCGAGCTCCTACAATGAGCAGTTCTTC

size: NA
V: TRBV7-6
D: TRBD2
J: TRBJ2-3
CDR3: CASSPGLEVDTQYF
DNA: TGTGCCAGCAGCCCGGGACTAGAGGTAGATACGCAGTATTTT

size: NA
V: TRBV25-1
D: TRBD1
J: TRBJ1-2
CDR3: CASSEYQGQGPGYTF
DNA: TGTGCCAGCAGTGAATATCAGGGACAGGGGCCTGGCTACACCTTC

size: NA
V: TRBV4-3
D: TRBD2
J: TRBJ2-7
CDR3: CASSSVLPGGASEQYF
DNA: TGCGCCAGCAGCTCCGTTTTGCCGGGAGGGGCCTCTGAGCAGTACTTC

size: NA
V: TRBV4-1
D: NA
J: TRBJ2-1
CDR3: CASSQDSIGTGSSYNEQFF
DNA: TGCGCCAGCAGCCAAGATTCCATAGGTACCGGGAGCTCCTACAATGAGCAGTTCTTC

size: NA
V: TRBV1
D: NA
J: TRBJ2-1
CDR3: CTSSHHHRVPVHHDEQFF
DNA: TGCACCAGCAGCCATCACCACAGGGTCCCTGTCCATCACGATGAGCAGTTCTTC

size: NA
V: TRBV27
D: NA
J: TRBJ2-3
CDR3: CASSFQAADTQYF
DNA: TGTGCCAGCAGTTTTCAGGCAGCAGATACGCAGTATTTT

size: NA
V: TRBV6-1
D: NA
J: TRBJ2-7
CDR3: CASSTRRESLNEQYF
DNA: TGTGCCAGCAGTACCCGGAGGGAGTCTTTAAACGAGCAGTACTTC

size: NA
V: TRBV13
D: TRBD1
J: TRBJ1-2
CDR3: CASSLGQGASSYGYTF
DNA: TGTGCCAGCAGCTTAGGCCAGGGGGCCTCGAGCTATGGCTACACCTTC

size: NA
V: TRBV7-9
D: TRBD2
J: TRBJ2-5
CDR3: CASSLPGGGETQYF
DNA: TGTGCCAGCAGCTTACCGGGGGGGGGAGAGACCCAGTACTTC

size: once
V: TRBV18
D: NA
J: TRBJ1-4
CDR3: CASSPRREAATNEKLFF
DNA: TGTGCCAGCTCACCACGCAGGGAGGCTGCAACTAATGAAAAACTGTTTTTT

size: NA
V: TRBV7-9
D: NA
J: TRBJ2-3
CDR3: CASSLPRIPPASTDTQYF
DNA: TGTGCCAGCAGCTTACCCCGTATCCCCCCAGCGAGCACAGATACGCAGTATTTT

size: NA
V: TRBV30
D: NA
J: TRBJ2-3
CDR3: CAWSPSGGTDTQYF
DNA: TGTGCCTGGAGTCCCTCAGGGGGCACAGATACGCAGTATTTT

size: NA
V: TRBV28
D: TRBD2
J: TRBJ2-1
CDR3: CASSFGTSGTNEQFF
DNA: TGTGCCAGCAGTTTCGGGACTAGCGGGACCAATGAGCAGTTCTTC

size: NA
V: TRBV9
D: NA
J: TRBJ2-3
CDR3: CASSDGTSTDTQYF
DNA: TGTGCCAGCAGCGACGGGACTAGCACAGATACGCAGTATTTT

size: NA
V: TRBV4-1
D: TRBD1
J: TRBJ2-7
CDR3: CASSQAWQGAREQYF
DNA: TGCGCCAGCAGCCAAGCATGGCAGGGGGCGAGGGAGCAGTACTTC

size: NA
V: TRBV27
D: NA
J: TRBJ2-1
CDR3: CASSQGLSNEQFF
DNA: TGTGCCAGCAGCCAGGGTTTGTCAAATGAGCAGTTCTTC

size: NA
V: TRBV4-3
D: NA
J: TRBJ2-7
CDR3: CASSQEWRALGLYEQYF
DNA: TGCGCCAGCAGCCAAGAGTGGCGGGCGCTAGGGCTCTACGAGCAGTACTTC

size: NA
V: TRBV27
D: NA
J: TRBJ2-7
CDR3: CASSSYSATYEQYF
DNA: TGTGCCAGCAGTTCCTATAGCGCTACCTACGAGCAGTACTTC